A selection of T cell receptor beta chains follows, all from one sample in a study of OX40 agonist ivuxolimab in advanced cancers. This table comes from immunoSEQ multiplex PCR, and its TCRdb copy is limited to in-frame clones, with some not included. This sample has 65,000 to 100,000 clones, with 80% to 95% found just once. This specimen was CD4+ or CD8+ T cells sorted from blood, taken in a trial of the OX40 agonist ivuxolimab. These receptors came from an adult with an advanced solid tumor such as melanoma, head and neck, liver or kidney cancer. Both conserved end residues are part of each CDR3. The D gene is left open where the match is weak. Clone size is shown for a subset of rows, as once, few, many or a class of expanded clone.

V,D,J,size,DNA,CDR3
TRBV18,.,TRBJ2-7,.,TGTGCCAGCTCACCACCCGACAAACCAAAGCTCTACGAGCAGTACTTC,CASSPPDKPKLYEQYF
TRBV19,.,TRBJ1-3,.,TGTGCCAGTAGACAGGCCTCTGGAAACACCATATATTTT,CASRQASGNTIYF
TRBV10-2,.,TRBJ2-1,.,TGCGCCAGCAGTGAGACCCCGGGTGAGGAGCAGTTCTTC,CASSETPGEEQFF
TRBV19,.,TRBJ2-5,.,TGTGCCAGTAGTATGGAGCGTGGAGAGACCCAGTACTTC,CASSMERGETQYF
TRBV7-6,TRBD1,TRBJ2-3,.,TGTGCCAGCAGCGAAAGACAGGGGGCGGGCACAGATACGCAGTATTTT,CASSERQGAGTDTQYF
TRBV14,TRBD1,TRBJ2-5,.,TGTGCCAGCAGTCCAGGACAGGTTGGCCCCGAGACCCAGTACTTC,CASSPGQVGPETQYF
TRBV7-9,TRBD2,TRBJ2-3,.,TGTGCCAGCAGCTTAGACGGCGGGGGGCCATCAGATACGCAGTATTTT,CASSLDGGGPSDTQYF
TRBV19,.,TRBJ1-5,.,TGTGCCAGTAGTCGAGTTTGGGGAGGCAATCAGCCCCAGCATTTT,CASSRVWGGNQPQHF
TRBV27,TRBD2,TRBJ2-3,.,TGTGCCAGCAAAGGGTCTAGCGGGGTGGGTAGCACAGATACGCAGTATTTT,CASKGSSGVGSTDTQYF
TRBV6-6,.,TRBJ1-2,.,TGTGCCAGCAGTTACCCTCCGGACGGTAACTATGGCTACACCTTC,CASSYPPDGNYGYTF
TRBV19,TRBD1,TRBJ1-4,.,TGTGCCAGTAGCTCCCCCGGGACAGGGAGTGAAAAACTGTTTTTT,CASSSPGTGSEKLFF
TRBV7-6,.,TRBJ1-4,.,TGTGCCAGCAGCTTAGCGAGCGGGTCAACTAATGAAAAACTGTTTTTT,CASSLASGSTNEKLFF
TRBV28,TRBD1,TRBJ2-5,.,TGTGCCAGCAGCCCCGGGACAGGGGGCCGGGAGACCCAGTACTTC,CASSPGTGGRETQYF
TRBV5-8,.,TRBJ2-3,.,TGTGCCAGCAGCCACCTAGGGGGGCGAGAAGCAGATACGCAGTATTTT,CASSHLGGREADTQYF
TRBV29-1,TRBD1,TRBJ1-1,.,TGCAGCGTAGAAAAGGGACAGAGAATTGAAGCTTTCTTT,CSVEKGQRIEAFF
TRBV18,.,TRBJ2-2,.,TGTGCCAGCTCACCACCGGGCAGGAAAGGGAACACCGGGGAGCTGTTTTTT,CASSPPGRKGNTGELFF
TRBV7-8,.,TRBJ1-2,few,TGTGCCAGCAGCTTAGACCCAGGGAGTGGCTACACCTTC,CASSLDPGSGYTF
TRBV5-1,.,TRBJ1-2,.,TGCGCCAGCAGCCCTATGGTTGACTATGGCTACACCTTC,CASSPMVDYGYTF
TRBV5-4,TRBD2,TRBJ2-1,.,TGTGCCAGCAGCTCCGGGGGGGTAACGATTGAGCAGTTCTTC,CASSSGGVTIEQFF
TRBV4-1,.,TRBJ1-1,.,TGCGCCAGCAGCCGCGGGACGGGGATGAACACTGAAGCTTTCTTT,CASSRGTGMNTEAFF
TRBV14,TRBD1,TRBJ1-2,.,TGTGCCAGCAGCCAAATTTCGGGCAGGGGGTTCAACTATGGCTACACCTTC,CASSQISGRGFNYGYTF
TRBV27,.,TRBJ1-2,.,TGTGCCAGCAGTGGGGGCTTGTACGGCTACACCTTC,CASSGGLYGYTF
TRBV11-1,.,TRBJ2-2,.,TGTGCCCCCGACCACAAGCGGGCGGCGGCCGGGGAGCTGTTTTTT,CAPDHKRAAAGELFF
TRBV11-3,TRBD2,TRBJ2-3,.,TGTGCCAGCAGCTTCGGCGGGGGGACCACAGATACGCAGTATTTT,CASSFGGGTTDTQYF
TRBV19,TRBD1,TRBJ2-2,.,TGTGCCAGTAGTATTCAGGGGGCTATGAACACCGGGGAGCTGTTTTTT,CASSIQGAMNTGELFF
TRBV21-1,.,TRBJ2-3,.,TGTGCCAGCAGCAAGTTTCCGGGGGGGCCCACAGATACGCAGTATTTT,CASSKFPGGPTDTQYF
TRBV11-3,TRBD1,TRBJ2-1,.,TGTGCCAGCAGCTTAGGGGACAGCTATGAGCAGTTCTTC,CASSLGDSYEQFF
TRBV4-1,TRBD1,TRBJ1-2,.,TGCGCCAGCAGCCAACAGGGACAGTACTATGGCTACACCTTC,CASSQQGQYYGYTF
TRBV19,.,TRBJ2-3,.,TGTGCCAGTAGTTCACAGGGAGGGGCAGATACGCAGTATTTT,CASSSQGGADTQYF
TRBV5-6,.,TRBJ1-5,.,TGTGCCAGCAGCAAAACCGGGACGCATTTCGGCAATCAGCCCCAGCATTTT,CASSKTGTHFGNQPQHF
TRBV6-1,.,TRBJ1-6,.,TGTGCCACGCTACACCGGGCAGGGGTTAATTCACCCCTCCACTTT,CATLHRAGVNSPLHF
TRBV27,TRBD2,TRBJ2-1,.,TGTGCCAGCACGGGACTAGCGGTCAATGAGCAGTTCTTC,CASTGLAVNEQFF
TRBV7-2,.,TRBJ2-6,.,TGTGCCAGCAGCTTAAATAATGCGGCGACGGTTCCTGACCTGACTTTC,CASSLNNAATVPDLTF
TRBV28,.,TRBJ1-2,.,TGTGCCAGCAGTTTCGGCAGTAACTATGGCTACACCTTC,CASSFGSNYGYTF
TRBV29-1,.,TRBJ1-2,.,TGCAGTGGATCCGGGGGCGCAGATAACTATGGCTACACCTTC,CSGSGGADNYGYTF
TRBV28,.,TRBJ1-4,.,TGTGCCAGCAGTACCAGGGTGGAAAAACTGTTTTTT,CASSTRVEKLFF
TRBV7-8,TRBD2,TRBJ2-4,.,TGTGCCAGCAGCTTAGCCGGGACTAGCGTGCTAGCCAAAAACATTCAGTACTTC,CASSLAGTSVLAKNIQYF
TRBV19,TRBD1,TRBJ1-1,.,TGTGCCAGTAGCGAATCCTCCAACAGGGGGGACACTGAAGCTTTCTTT,CASSESSNRGDTEAFF
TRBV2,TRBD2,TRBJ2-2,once,TGTGCCAGCAATGAAACTAGCGGGGTCACCGGGGAGCTGTTTTTT,CASNETSGVTGELFF
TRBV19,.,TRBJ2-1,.,TGTGCCAGTAGTCTGGTAAATGAGCAGTTCTTC,CASSLVNEQFF
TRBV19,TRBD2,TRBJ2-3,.,TGTGCCAGTAGTATAGATGGACTAGCGGGCACAGATACGCAGTATTTT,CASSIDGLAGTDTQYF
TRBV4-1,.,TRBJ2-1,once,TGCGCCAGCAGCCAGGGCCCTCGAGACCATAGCTCCTACAATGAGCAGTTCTTC,CASSQGPRDHSSYNEQFF
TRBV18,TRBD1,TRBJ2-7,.,TGTGCCAGCTCACCCGGGACAGGAGCCTTTCATCGGGCGCAGTACTTC,CASSPGTGAFHRAQYF
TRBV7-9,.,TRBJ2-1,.,TGTGCCAGCAGCTGGGGGGCAGACAATGAGCAGTTCTTC,CASSWGADNEQFF
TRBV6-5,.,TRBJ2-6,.,TGTGCCAGCAGTTTACAGGGCGCGGGTGGGGCCAACGTCCTGACTTTC,CASSLQGAGGANVLTF
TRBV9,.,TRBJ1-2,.,TGTGCCAGCAGCGTAGCTACGACAGGCTATGGCTACACCTTC,CASSVATTGYGYTF
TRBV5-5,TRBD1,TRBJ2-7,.,TGTGCCAGCAGCTTGGAACAGGGGTATCCCTACGAGCAGTACTTC,CASSLEQGYPYEQYF
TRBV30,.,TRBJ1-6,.,TGTGCCTGGACCACCGGATTTCTCCGGGGAGGCTATAATTCACCCCTCCACTTT,CAWTTGFLRGGYNSPLHF
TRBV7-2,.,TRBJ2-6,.,TGTGCCAGCAGCCGGGGACAAATCTCTGGGGCCAACGTCCTGACTTTC,CASSRGQISGANVLTF
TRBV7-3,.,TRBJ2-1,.,TGTGCCAGCAGCTTAAGCTTTCAGGGGGGAGAGCAGTTCTTC,CASSLSFQGGEQFF
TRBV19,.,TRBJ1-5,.,TGTGCCAGTAGTATAGAAGGTCAGCCCCAGCATTTT,CASSIEGQPQHF
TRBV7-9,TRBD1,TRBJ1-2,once,TGTGCCAGCAGCTACGACAGGGCCTATGGCTACACCTTC,CASSYDRAYGYTF
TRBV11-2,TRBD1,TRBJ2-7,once,TGTGCCAGCAGCTTGGCCAGGGGGAACACCTACGAGCAGTACTTC,CASSLARGNTYEQYF
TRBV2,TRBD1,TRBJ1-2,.,TGTGCCGGCCAGGGGGACAGCTACTATGGCTACACCTTC,CAGQGDSYYGYTF